The clone carrying this TCR beta chain was seen at least ten times. Germline assignment: CDR1 GTSNPN and CDR2 SVGIG (reference sequence). This CDR3 is built from 14 residues. The V end lost 0 bases, the J end lost 8 bases, and 16 bases lay between the germline ends. This record comes from a study of T cells in Graves' hyperthyroidism and ophthalmopathy. RNA transcripts yielded amplified TCR beta CDR3 regions. A first-round RT-PCR of the TCR CDR3 used the HTBI primer set. MiXCR, run by TCRdb on the multiplex PCR reads, gives a single entry per CDR3 protein. This sample has approximately 430,000 distinct CDR3 sequences; around 15% occur once, and the top ten carry 13%.

V gene TRBV30 combines with J gene TRBJ1-2, with a weak D call TRBD1 (6 bases). The clonotype originates from a man between 18 and 35 years old with Graves' ophthalmopathy. The sample consisted of blood. DNA of the CDR3: TGTGCCTGGAGTGTATTTGGCAGGGGAAGAGGCTACACCTTC. This translates into CAWSVFGRGRGYTF.